This TCR beta chain was identified during a study of blood T cell repertoires in COVID-19. Study-level information: PBMCs, B-cell-depleted T cells, or T cells were the source of the cDNA or gDNA that made up the material.

Recruitment covered about 25 US areas and drew participants whose ages spanned about 18 to 90 years. Germline CDR1 reads KGHSH; CDR2 reads LQKENI. With 1 base clipped from V and 2 bases from J, the junction kept 1 base outside the gene matches. This CDR3 has 15 residues. Authors' processing steps: Amplification of reference gene primers was used by the study to estimate nucleated cell counts. Generated by immunoSEQ multiplex PCR, the TCRdb table keeps only in-frame clones and is missing some. The DNA gave D and trimming, while V, J and clone size come from that table. The sample yields 250,000 or so clones, about 89% seen once.

Sequenced material: PBMCs or T cells enriched from blood (not recorded which). The rearrangement joins TRBV18 to TRBJ1-3, with 8 bases matching TRBD1. The sequence derives from a middle-aged man who had recovered from COVID-19. DNA of the CDR3: TGTGCCAGCTCACCACGCAGGGGGCCTGGAAACACCATATATTTT. This gives the protein CASSPRRGPGNTIYF.